These 20 T cell receptor beta chains were all obtained from the same sample, sequenced in a study of cytomegalovirus exposure and HLA in healthy donors. Vbeta (60) and Jbeta (13) primers were used in the PCR. Sequencing was performed with immunoSEQ multiplex PCR; in TCRdb, only in-frame clones are kept and a portion is missing. The repertoire holds 130,000 or so clones, with 75% as singletons. The specimen sequenced was PBMCs. The receptor set was obtained from a man between 40 and 49 years old in good health and CMV-seronegative.

This clone was seen more than once but under ten times. The J gene is TRBJ1-2, the V gene TRBV2; weak D call: TRBD1 (6 bases). Germline loops: CDR1 SNHLY, CDR2 FYNNEI. Between the trimmed V and J ends, which lost 7 bases and 8 bases, there was a span of 11 bases. The CDR3 is 11 residues long. CDR3 coding DNA: TGTGCCAGCAAGGGGGGGGCCGGCTACACCTTC. The encoded protein is CASKGGAGYTF.

The J gene is TRBJ2-5, the V gene TRBV7-9; 10 bases match TRBD2. V shed 5 bases, J shed 3 bases, and the junction held 6 bases outside the gene matches. This CDR3 comprises 15 residues. Germline CDR1 SEHNR, CDR2 FQNEAQ (reference sequence). Here the CDR3 DNA reads TGTGCCAGCAGCCCCGTAAGCGGGGGGGAAGAGACCCAGTACTTC. Amino acid sequence: CASSPVSGGEETQYF.

In its sample, this clone was seen once. The CDR3 reads CASSHSRVANYEQYF. CDR3 in DNA: TGTGCCAGCAGCCATTCTCGGGTAGCAAACTACGAGCAGTACTTC. V is TRBV4-2 and J is TRBJ2-7; D is unresolved. This CDR3 is 15 amino acids long. The V end lost 3 bases, the J end lost 3 bases, and 15 bases lay between the germline ends. Germline V gives CDR1 LGHNA, CDR2 YNFKEQ.

Details on this clone: A far larger clone is one base from this, pointing to a likely read error. V gene TRBV7-9 combines with J gene TRBJ2-2; TRBD2 matches at 11 bases. Germline trimming cut 5 bases from V and 6 bases from J; bases unmatched to any gene: 5. Germline V lookup: CDR1 SEHNR, CDR2 FQNEAQ (reference sequence). This CDR3 spans 15 amino acids. This chain's CDR3 is CASSPTSGVAGELFF. In nucleotides, the CDR3 is TGTGCCAGCAGCCCGACTAGCGGGGTTGCCGGGGAGCTGTTTTTT.

This clone was seen a handful of times. The chain employs TRBV29-1 and TRBJ1-5; perhaps TRBD1 as D (5 bases). The germline CDR1 and CDR2 sequences are SQVTM and ANQGSEA. This CDR3 region has 14 residues. The germline V and J ends were trimmed by 0 bases and 2 bases, with 8 bases remaining between them. In DNA form, the CDR3 reads TGCAGCGTTGAAGAGTCGGGGGGCAATCAGCCCCAGCATTTT. This translates into CSVEESGGNQPQHF.

The chain employs TRBV7-2 and TRBJ2-7; 11 bases align to TRBD1. The CDR3 has 13 residues. CDR1 and CDR2 from the germline V gene are SGHTA and FQGNSA. J gave up 4 bases and V 8 bases, and 4 bases lay outside the gene matches. CDR3 coding DNA: TGTGCCAGCCTCCGGGACAGGGGGTACGAGCAGTACTTC. Its protein is CASLRDRGYEQYF. The full variable domain, completed using reference TRBV7-2 and TRBJ2-7, is GAGVSQSPSNKVTEKGKDVELRCDPISGHTALYWYRQSLGQGLEFLIYFQGNSAPDKSGLPSDRFSAERTGGSVSTLTIQRTQQEDSAVYLCASLRDRGYEQYFGPGTRLTVT.

The chain carries TRBV28 and TRBJ2-5; TRBD1 is a possible D gene (5 bases). CDR1 is MDHEN and CDR2 is SYDVKM in the germline V gene. The CDR3 is 12 residues long. Trimming took off 6 bases at V and 3 bases at J, with 8 bases between the two ends. CDR3 residues: CASSAGKETQYF. CDR3 sequence (DNA): TGTGCCAGCAGCGCAGGGAAAGAGACCCAGTACTTC. Combining the CDR3 with reference TRBV28 and TRBJ2-5 gives the whole variable domain DVKVTQSSRYLVKRTGEKVFLECVQDMDHENMFWYRQDPGLGLRLIYFSYDVKMKEKGDIPEGYSVSREKKERFSLILESASTNQTSMYLCASSAGKETQYFGPGTRLLVL.

V usage is TRBV5-1 and J usage is TRBJ2-3, with TRBD1 matching 7 bases. The germline V gene encodes CDR1 SGHRS and CDR2 YFSETQ. The CDR3 is 14 amino acids. The junction had 4 bases not matched to a gene; V was cut back by 0 bases and J by 6 bases. The CDR3 region has the DNA TGCGCCAGCAGCTTGGGGCAGGGGGACGATACGCAGTATTTT. This sequence encodes CASSLGQGDDTQYF.

The rearrangement joins TRBV6-5 to TRBJ1-1, with a tentative D call TRBD1 (5 bases). Germline CDR1 is MNHEY and CDR2 is SVGAGI. V lost 0 bases and J 7 bases, leaving 15 bases between the germline ends. The CDR3 contains 15 residues. The CDR3 DNA reads as TGTGCCAGCAGTTACTCGTCAGGGTGGGTTTATGAAGCTTTCTTT. It translates to CASSYSSGWVYEAFF.

The chain has TRBV4-2 and TRBJ1-2; maybe TRBD1 (5 bases). Trimming removed 0 bases from V and 4 bases from J, with 9 bases in between. This CDR3 is built from 14 residues. From germline, CDR1 is LGHNA and CDR2 YNFKEQ. The CDR3 coding sequence is TGTGCCAGCAGCCAAGATGTGACAGTCTATGGCTACACCTTC. It encodes CASSQDVTVYGYTF.

The genes are TRBV6-6 and TRBJ1-1; the D gene is possibly TRBD1 (6 bases). The length of the CDR3 is 12 residues. V lost 8 bases and J lost 11, with 18 bases in between. Germline values: CDR1 MNHNY, CDR2 SVGAGI (reference sequence). The CDR3 sequence: CASLPAGDKAFF. The CDR3 coding sequence is TGTGCCAGCCTCCCGGCAGGGGATAAGGCTTTCTTT.

The rearrangement joins TRBV7-9 to TRBJ2-7, with D possibly TRBD2 on 7 matching bases. Trimming removed 4 bases from V and 5 bases from J, with 21 bases in between. The CDR3 is made up of 16 amino acids. The germline V gene encodes CDR1 SEHNR and CDR2 FQNEAQ (reference sequence). The CDR3 spells CASSWTGEGDLDEQYF. The DNA for the CDR3 is TGTGCCAGCAGCTGGACCGGGGAGGGGGATCTGGACGAGCAGTACTTC.

The chain couples TRBV28 to TRBJ2-2, with TRBD1 as a possible D gene (5 bases). Trimming stripped 3 bases from V and 1 base from J, with 9 bases between. Germline V gene data show CDR1 as MDHEN and CDR2 as SYDVKM. The CDR3 extends over 15 amino acids. The CDR3 loop is CASSFEQVNTGELFF. CDR3 nucleotide sequence: TGTGCCAGCAGTTTCGAACAGGTGAACACCGGGGAGCTGTTTTTT.

The genes are TRBV6-6 and TRBJ1-1; TRBD1 matches 8 bases. Germline CDR1 MNHNY, CDR2 SVGAGI (reference sequence). The CDR3 consists of 15 residues. J was trimmed by 5 bases and V by 2 bases; bases with no gene match: 7. Written as DNA, the CDR3 is TGTGCCAGCAGTTACCCGGGACAGGAGAGGACTGAAGCTTTCTTT. Translated, it gives CASSYPGQERTEAFF.

In its sample, this clone was seen once. The chain links TRBV19 to TRBJ1-1; no clear D gene. Germline CDR1 and CDR2: LNHDA and SQIVND (reference sequence). V was cut by 4 bases and J by 3 bases, with 15 bases left in between. This CDR3 contains 15 residues. This chain's CDR3 is CASSRENGRYTEAFF. The CDR3 bases are TGTGCCAGTAGTAGAGAGAACGGGAGGTACACTGAAGCTTTCTTT.

The chain employs TRBV7-3 and TRBJ2-1; 7 bases match TRBD1. The CDR3 runs 15 residues. The V and J ends lost 5 bases and 0 bases, in that order; junction bases with no gene match: 4. Germline V CDR1 and CDR2: SGHTA, FQGTGA. The CDR3 DNA reads as TGTGCCAGCAGCCCGGGGACAGACTCCTACAATGAGCAGTTCTTC. This encodes CASSPGTDSYNEQFF. Variable domain in full (rest from reference TRBV7-3 and TRBJ2-1): GAGVSQTPSNKVTEKGKYVELRCDPISGHTALYWYRQSLGQGPEFLIYFQGTGAADDSGLPNDRFFAVRPEGSVSTLKIQRTERGDSAVYLCASSPGTDSYNEQFFGPGTRLTVL.

V usage is TRBV28 and J usage is TRBJ1-4; D is unclear. Trimming removed 5 bases at V and 9 bases at J, with 19 bases between. CDR1 and CDR2 from the germline V gene are MDHEN and SYDVKM. CDR3 length: 15 amino acids. The CDR3 spells CASSTTGLSDQKLFF. In DNA form, the CDR3 reads TGTGCCAGCAGTACGACGGGGTTGTCGGATCAAAAACTGTTTTTT. Looking up the rest from reference TRBV28 and TRBJ1-4 gives the full variable domain: DVKVTQSSRYLVKRTGEKVFLECVQDMDHENMFWYRQDPGLGLRLIYFSYDVKMKEKGDIPEGYSVSREKKERFSLILESASTNQTSMYLCASSTTGLSDQKLFFGSGTQLSVL.

V and J are TRBV30 and TRBJ2-3, with 10 bases matching TRBD2. There are 14 residues in the CDR3. Trimming at V came to 5 bases and at J to 3 bases, leaving 5 bases not matched to a gene. Germline CDR1 is GTSNPN and CDR2 is SVGIG (reference sequence). As DNA, the CDR3 is TGTGCCTGGCAGCGGGGGGGCCGTACAGATACGCAGTATTTT. Translation gives CAWQRGGRTDTQYF.

This clone was seen once. The CDR3 sequence: CASSKVGGNRPQHF. DNA of the CDR3: TGTGCCAGCAGCAAAGTAGGGGGAAATCGGCCCCAGCATTTT. The rearrangement links TRBV21-1 to TRBJ1-5; TRBD1 was called by the table and not checked on the DNA. TRBV21-1 constitutes a pseudogene. The CDR3 is 14 residues long.

The rearrangement uses TRBV30 and TRBJ2-5; 10 bases are a match to TRBD1. The V gene's germline CDR1 is GTSNPN and CDR2 SVGIG (reference sequence). The CDR3 totals 13 residues. Trimming at V came to 5 bases and at J to 5 bases, leaving 5 bases not matched to a gene. The CDR3 DNA follows: TGTGCCTGGGAAGACAGGGGGCCGGAGACCCAGTACTTC. It specifies CAWEDRGPETQYF.